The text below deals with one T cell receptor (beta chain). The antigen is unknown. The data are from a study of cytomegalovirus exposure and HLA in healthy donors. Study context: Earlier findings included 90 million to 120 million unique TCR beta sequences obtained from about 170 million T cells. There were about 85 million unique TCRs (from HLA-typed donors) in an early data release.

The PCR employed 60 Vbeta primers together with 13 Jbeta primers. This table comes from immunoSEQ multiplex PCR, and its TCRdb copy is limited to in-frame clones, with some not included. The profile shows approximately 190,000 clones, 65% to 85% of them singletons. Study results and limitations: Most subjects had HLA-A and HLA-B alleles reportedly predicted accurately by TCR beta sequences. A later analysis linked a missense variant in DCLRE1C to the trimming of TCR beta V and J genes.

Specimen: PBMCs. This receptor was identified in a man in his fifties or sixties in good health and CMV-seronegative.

CDR3 amino acids: CASSPSRYNEQFF. CDR3 DNA sequence: TGTGCCAGCTCCCCCTCGCGTTACAATGAGCAGTTCTTC. V usage is TRBV18 and J usage is TRBJ2-1, with D unresolved. V lost 6 bases and J 4 bases, leaving 10 bases between the germline ends. The CDR3 contains 13 residues. Germline loops: CDR1 KGHSH, CDR2 LQKENI.